This entry lists 2 T cell receptor beta chains sequenced from one sample in a study of cytomegalovirus exposure and HLA in healthy donors. The PCR had 60 Vbeta and 13 Jbeta primers. TCRdb keeps only in-frame clones here, not all; method: immunoSEQ multiplex PCR. This sample has about 130,000 clones, with 84% found just once. Sequencing input: PBMCs. The origin of the receptors is a man in his fifties in good health and CMV-seronegative.

This clone appeared a single time. Here the CDR3 DNA reads TGTGCCAGCAGCGTTGGACAGGACTTTGGCTACACCTTC. Translation: CASSVGQDFGYTF. The gene calls are TRBV9 and TRBJ1-2; TRBD1 matches at 7 bases. Trimming at V came to 2 bases and at J to 7 bases, leaving 5 bases not matched to a gene. The CDR3 contains 13 residues. Germline CDR1 reads SGDLS; CDR2 reads YYNGEE.

This clone showed up just a few times. The chain has TRBV7-8 and TRBJ2-1; D ambiguous. V was trimmed by 2 bases and J by 5 bases, leaving 10 bases between them. The CDR3 covers 14 residues. Germline V gene data show CDR1 as SGHVS and CDR2 as FQNEAQ. CDR3 region: CASSLLQADNEQFF. The CDR3 region has the DNA TGTGCCAGCAGCTTACTGCAGGCTGACAATGAGCAGTTCTTC.